The 9 T cell receptor beta chains presented below share a single source sample, sequenced in a study of blood T cell repertoires in COVID-19. Repertoires were generated with immunoSEQ multiplex PCR, while TCRdb's copy carries only in-frame clones and drops some. The table shows 150,000 to 200,000 clones, with around 83% occurring only once. The sequenced material came from peripheral blood. The receptors originated from a woman in her 70s with COVID-19, enrolled during active disease.

The chain's CDR3 is CASSIDRVSGQETQYF. For the CDR3, the DNA is TGTGCCAGTAGTATAGATCGTGTTAGCGGCCAAGAGACCCAGTACTTC. The chain has TRBV19 and TRBJ2-5; possibly TRBD2 for D (6 bases). The CDR3 has 16 amino acids. Germline V gene data show CDR1 as LNHDA and CDR2 as SQIVND (reference sequence). V was shortened by 0 bases and J by 1 base, with 12 bases between the two germline ends.

This clone has only a few counts. V gene TRBV5-1 combines with J gene TRBJ2-3; 7 bases match TRBD2. CDR3 size: 15 residues. V was pared by 0 bases and J by 2 bases, with 3 bases of the junction left unmatched. Germline CDR1 SGHRS, CDR2 YFSETQ. In DNA form, the CDR3 reads TGCGCCAGCAGCTTGGCGGGAGGCGACACAGATACGCAGTATTTT. Translating it yields CASSLAGGDTDTQYF.

This chain links TRBV5-6 with TRBJ2-3; TRBD2 matches at 9 bases. CDR3 length: 15 residues. V was pared by 2 bases and J by 3 bases, with 4 bases of the junction left unmatched. CDR1 is SGHDT and CDR2 is YYEEEE in the germline V gene. The CDR3 DNA follows: TGTGCCAGCAGCTTTGGACTAGCGATTACAGATACGCAGTATTTT. Amino acids: CASSFGLAITDTQYF.

The rearrangement links TRBV7-2 to TRBJ1-2; possible D gene TRBD1, 6 bases. The CDR3 length is 14 residues. CDR1 SGHTA and CDR2 FQGNSA come from the germline V gene. Trimming took 2 bases from V and 4 from J, leaving 11 bases between them. The CDR3 DNA reads TGTGCCAGCAGCTTAAAACCAGGGGCCTATGGCTACACCTTC. Protein product: CASSLKPGAYGYTF.

This chain uses TRBV4-3 with TRBJ1-1; 10 nucleotides line up with TRBD1. From germline, CDR1 is LGHNA and CDR2 YSLEER. The CDR3 spans 16 residues. Unmatched junction bases numbered 4, after V lost 0 bases and J lost 3 bases. The CDR3: CASSQETGQGHTEAFF. The CDR3 DNA follows: TGCGCCAGCAGCCAAGAGACGGGACAGGGGCACACTGAAGCTTTCTTT.

The chain couples TRBV30 to TRBJ2-3, with TRBD1 matching over 12 bases. The CDR3 totals 15 residues. V lost 3 bases and J lost 6; bases outside the gene matches: 7. Germline values: CDR1 GTSNPN, CDR2 SVGIG (reference sequence). CDR3 coding DNA: TGTGCCTGGAGCGCCGGGACAGGGGGCTTCGATACGCAGTATTTT. This gives the protein CAWSAGTGGFDTQYF.

As to this clone: This sample also contains other DNA sequences that code for the same CDR3. This chain connects TRBV12-3 or TRBV12-4 to TRBJ1-5, with D tentatively TRBD1 (6 bases). The V end was cut by 6 bases, the J end by 1 base, with 7 bases between. The CDR3 has 13 residues. CDR3 protein: CASSGQSNQPQHF. Written as DNA, the CDR3 is TGTGCCAGCAGCGGACAGAGCAATCAGCCCCAGCATTTT.

V usage is TRBV28 and J usage is TRBJ1-1; D call uncertain. V lost 2 bases, J lost 1 base, and 8 bases lay in between. CDR1 and CDR2 (germline): MDHEN, SYDVKM. This CDR3 contains 14 residues. Here the CDR3 DNA reads TGTGCCAGCAGTTTACTTGCAGGGAACACTGAAGCTTTCTTT. Encoded protein: CASSLLAGNTEAFF.

This sequence joins TRBV5-1 and TRBJ1-1, with D unclear. Deletions cut 5 bases from V and 4 bases from J, with 12 bases between. This CDR3 region has 13 residues. Looked up from germline, CDR1 is SGHRS and CDR2 is YFSETQ. The CDR3 sequence is CASRVEGSTEAFF. The CDR3 DNA is TGCGCCAGCAGAGTGGAAGGGAGCACTGAAGCTTTCTTT.